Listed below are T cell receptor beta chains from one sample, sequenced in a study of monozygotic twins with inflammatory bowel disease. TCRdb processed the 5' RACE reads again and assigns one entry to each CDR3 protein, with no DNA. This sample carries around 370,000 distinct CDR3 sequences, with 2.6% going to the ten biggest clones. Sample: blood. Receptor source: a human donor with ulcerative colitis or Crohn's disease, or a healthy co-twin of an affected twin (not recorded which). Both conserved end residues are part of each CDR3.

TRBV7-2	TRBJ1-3	CASRTPGPLLNTIYF
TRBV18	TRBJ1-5	CASSPSVGRNQPQHF
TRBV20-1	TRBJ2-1	CSARTGGRYLYNEQFF
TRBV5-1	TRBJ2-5	CASSSNVLRETQYF
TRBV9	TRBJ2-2	CASSVASYGTSNTGELFF
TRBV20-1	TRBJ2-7	CSAAISGTGAYEQYF
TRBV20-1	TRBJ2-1	CSARGLAGGIENEQFF
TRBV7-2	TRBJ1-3	CASSLARGVSYTIYF
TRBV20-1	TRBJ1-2	CRTGWMIYGYTF
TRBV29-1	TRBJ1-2	CSVVGTGNYGYTF
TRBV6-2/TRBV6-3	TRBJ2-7	CASSTPDSSYEQYF